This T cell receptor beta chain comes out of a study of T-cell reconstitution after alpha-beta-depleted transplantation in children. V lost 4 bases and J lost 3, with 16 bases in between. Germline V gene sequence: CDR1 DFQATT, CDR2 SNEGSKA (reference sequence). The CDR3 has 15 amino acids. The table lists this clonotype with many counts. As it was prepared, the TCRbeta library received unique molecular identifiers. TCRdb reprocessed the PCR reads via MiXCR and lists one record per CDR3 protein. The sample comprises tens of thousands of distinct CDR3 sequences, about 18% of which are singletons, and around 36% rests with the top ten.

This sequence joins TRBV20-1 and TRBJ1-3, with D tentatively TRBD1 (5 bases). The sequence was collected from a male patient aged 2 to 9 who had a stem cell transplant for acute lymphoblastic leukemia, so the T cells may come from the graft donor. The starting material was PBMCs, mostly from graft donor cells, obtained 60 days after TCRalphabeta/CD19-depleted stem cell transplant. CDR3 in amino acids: CSAKAGGAHGNTIYF. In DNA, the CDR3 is TGCAGTGCTAAGGCAGGAGGGGCCCATGGAAACACCATATATTTT.